Listed below are T cell receptor beta chains from one sample, sequenced in a study of Graves' ophthalmopathy and Graves' hyperthyroidism. TCRdb passed the multiplex PCR reads through MiXCR, listing each CDR3 protein once. The sample lists 300,000 to 400,000 distinct CDR3 sequences; about 17% were seen once. Specimen: peripheral blood. Every receptor here comes from an adult woman with stable Graves' hyperthyroidism. CDR3s include the opening cysteine and the closing phenylalanine or tryptophan. The order of the fields is V gene, clone size, CDR3 protein. Where a row states a size, it is once, few, many or the class of an expanded clone; other rows omit it.

>TRBV5-1|many
CASSFGTSGTETQYF
>TRBV4-2|-
CASSPRGDADRGYTF
>TRBV7-2|many
CASSLAWTGGLTEAFF
>TRBV11-1|few
CASSLARTSNTGELFF
>TRBV6-5|-
CASVKGETEAFF
>TRBV20-1|many
CSARGGLAGGTIHEQYF
>TRBV3-1|-
CASSQGTLEETQYF
>TRBV7-2|many
CASSRRQGASYEQYF
>TRBV12-3/TRBV12-4|many
CASRPEPRQESNYGYTF
>TRBV20-1|many
CSAWGFQETQYF
>TRBV5-6|many
CASNVGGDPYEQCF
>TRBV2|many
CASSFETQYF
>TRBV29-1|many
CSVDPTGGGYGYTF
>TRBV6-1|many
CASSVLGSNQPQHF
>TRBV7-8|many
CASRGLAPYEQYF
>TRBV27|many
CASMGRGTQYF
>TRBV12-3/TRBV12-4|many
CASTGGTLLDIQYF
>TRBV7-2|many
CASSPGPTSEQYF
>TRBV28|many
CASSSPGESYEQYF
>TRBV6-5|many
CASSYGLPTGELFF
>TRBV6-5|many
CASSYSKWPPGNF
>TRBV11-2|-
CASRRSGTASNQPQHF
>TRBV7-2|few
CASSSPRTIGETQYF
>TRBV12-3/TRBV12-4|-
CASTLLRNTEAFF
>TRBV2|-
CASSAGHGQEAFF
>TRBV27|many
CASSPPSLTVQVF
>TRBV4-1|-
CASSHASGRKETQYF
>TRBV10-3|many
CAISEKGWTEAFF
>TRBV7-2|many
CASSLNRGIF
>TRBV2|many
CASRTSGLSGELFF
>TRBV20-1|many
CSASSDGARGNYGYTF
>TRBV20-1|few
CSARDLNGGRIGSTEAFF
>TRBV6-5|-
CASSYSTQAGGLFF
>TRBV28|-
CASSLTIPYQPQHF
>TRBV6-2/TRBV6-3|many
CASSYSGPGELFF
>TRBV12-3/TRBV12-4|many
CASSSYLWVSGANVLTF
>TRBV7-9|many
CARLPIRDKGRNTEAFF
>TRBV3-1|many
CASSQDVVGETQYF
>TRBV6-2/TRBV6-3|many
CASRSDRVAEAFF
>TRBV4-2|many
CASSQDSGRRTGELFF
>TRBV3-1|many
CASSLRDHEQYF
>TRBV6-2/TRBV6-3|many
CASSYSVREFDYEQYF
>TRBV28|many
CASSRQGEIRRDEQYF
>TRBV27|-
CASSRRTGSYERYF
>TRBV12-3/TRBV12-4|many
CASSWGPGREAFF
>TRBV28|many
CASSLYGDGGNYEQYF
>TRBV3-1|few
CASSQGPGGVRAGNTIYF
>TRBV30|-
CAWSVNSDSPLHF
>TRBV20-1|many
CSANHGTTYEQYF
>TRBV3-1|-
CASSRLAAEQYF
>TRBV2|many
CASSDGTANTGELFF
>TRBV29-1|many
CSVEVQKTQYF
>TRBV28|many
CASTSGQAGEAFF
>TRBV20-1|many
CSARGLAGDPSYEQYF
>TRBV4-1|-
CASSQGHGWGLLIYEQYF